A selection of T cell receptor beta chains follows, all from one sample in a study of cytomegalovirus exposure and HLA in healthy donors. Libraries were prepared by immunoSEQ multiplex PCR; TCRdb keeps only in-frame clonotypes and omits some of them. The sample includes fewer than 100,000 clones, around 78% of them seen just once. Sequenced: PBMCs. The receptors derive from a male donor in good health and CMV-seropositive. Each CDR3 is given with its conserved first and last residue. A D gene is named only where the DNA matches it firmly. Some rows mark clone size as missing; the rest say once, few, many or name a class of expanded clone.

>TRBJ2-7|14|NA|TRBV28|NA
CASSSLDSSYEQYF
TGTGCCAGCAGTTCCCTGGACAGCTCCTACGAGCAGTACTTC
>TRBJ1-4|13|NA|TRBV11-2|NA
CASRQGGSEKLFF
TGTGCCAGCAGGCAGGGAGGTAGTGAAAAACTGTTTTTT
>TRBJ2-5|14|NA|TRBV25-1|NA
CASRSGHSQETQYF
TGTGCCAGCAGATCGGGACACTCACAAGAGACCCAGTACTTC
>TRBJ1-1|16|NA|TRBV28|TRBD1
CASSPPWDRENTEAFF
TGTGCCAGCAGTCCGCCGTGGGACAGGGAGAACACTGAAGCTTTCTTT
>TRBJ2-7|12|NA|TRBV27|TRBD1
CASRTGSVEQYF
TGTGCCAGTCGGACAGGGTCGGTCGAGCAGTACTTC
>TRBJ1-1|13|NA|TRBV7-2|TRBD1
CASSKGARTEAFF
TGTGCCAGCAGCAAGGGGGCGCGCACTGAAGCTTTCTTT
>TRBJ1-1|17|NA|TRBV6-1|TRBD1
CASSARDRVVGTPEAFF
TGTGCCAGCAGTGCTCGGGACAGGGTCGTAGGGACCCCTGAAGCTTTCTTT
>TRBJ2-7|11|few|TRBV6-1|NA
CASSEYYEQYF
TGTGCCAGCAGTGAATACTACGAGCAGTACTTC
>TRBJ2-2|12|NA|TRBV11-2|TRBD1
CASRGTGGELFF
TGTGCCAGCAGGGGGACAGGGGGGGAGCTGTTTTTT
>TRBJ2-5|15|NA|TRBV19|NA
CASSIAAGNQETQYF
TGTGCCAGTAGTATAGCAGCAGGGAACCAAGAGACCCAGTACTTC
>TRBJ1-1|14|NA|TRBV7-7|NA
CASSLAAGDTEAFF
TGTGCCAGCAGCTTAGCAGCAGGGGACACTGAAGCTTTCTTT
>TRBJ2-3|15|NA|TRBV5-1|TRBD2
CASSLLAGTTDTQYF
TGCGCCAGCAGCTTACTAGCGGGGACCACAGATACGCAGTATTTT
>TRBJ1-1|15|NA|TRBV7-9|NA
CASSPPPLGGTEAFF
TGTGCCAGCAGCCCGCCTCCTTTAGGGGGCACTGAAGCTTTCTTT
>TRBJ2-3|14|NA|TRBV7-2|NA
CASSPARSTDTQYF
TGTGCCAGCAGCCCCGCTAGAAGCACAGATACGCAGTATTTT
>TRBJ1-2|13|NA|TRBV5-1|NA
CASSLGRGDGYTF
TGCGCCAGCAGCTTGGGCAGGGGCGATGGCTACACCTTC
>TRBJ1-1|11|NA|TRBV20-1|NA
CSARGYTEAFF
TGCAGTGCTAGGGGCTACACTGAAGCTTTCTTT
>TRBJ1-6|15|NA|TRBV27|TRBD1
CASSLSGTVLSPLHF
TGTGCCAGCAGTTTATCCGGGACAGTATTGTCACCCCTCCACTTT
>TRBJ1-2|15|NA|TRBV9|TRBD1
CASSPRTGVVYGYTF
TGTGCCAGCAGCCCCAGGACAGGGGTCGTCTATGGCTACACCTTC
>TRBJ2-1|16|NA|TRBV9|TRBD2
CASSVEVTSGLLGQFF
TGTGCCAGCAGCGTAGAGGTGACTAGCGGGCTCCTTGGGCAGTTCTTC
>TRBJ2-7|14|NA|TRBV4-1|NA
CASSLAEGAYEQYF
TGCGCCAGCAGCCTTGCTGAGGGGGCCTACGAGCAGTACTTC
>TRBJ1-2|14|NA|TRBV6-1|NA
CASSESGENYGYTF
TGTGCCAGCAGTGAATCAGGGGAGAACTATGGCTACACCTTC
>TRBJ2-3|13|NA|TRBV10-3|TRBD2
CAIAGGATDTQYF
TGTGCCATCGCCGGGGGGGCCACAGATACGCAGTATTTT
>TRBJ2-1|17|NA|TRBV28|TRBD2
CASSSGLAGGSYNEQFF
TGTGCCAGCAGCTCCGGACTAGCGGGGGGCTCCTACAATGAGCAGTTCTTC
>TRBJ2-7|14|NA|TRBV5-1|TRBD1
CASSYRGRSYEQYF
TGCGCCAGCAGTTACAGGGGAAGGAGCTACGAGCAGTACTTC
>TRBJ1-4|14|NA|TRBV2|NA
CASRSGSTNEKLFF
TGTGCCAGCAGATCAGGGTCAACTAATGAAAAACTGTTTTTT
>TRBJ2-7|14|once|TRBV9|NA
CASSPTWGAYEQYF
TGTGCCAGCAGCCCTACATGGGGGGCCTACGAGCAGTACTTC
>TRBJ2-7|13|NA|TRBV6-1|NA
CASSVQGNYEQYF
TGTGCCAGCAGTGTGCAGGGGAACTACGAGCAGTACTTC
>TRBJ2-4|12|NA|TRBV27|NA
CASSTTENIQYF
TGTGCCAGCAGTACCACAGAAAACATTCAGTACTTC
>TRBJ1-1|14|NA|TRBV2|NA
CASSADLANTEAFF
TGCGCCAGCAGTGCAGACTTAGCGAACACTGAAGCTTTCTTT
>TRBJ2-4|17|once|TRBV28|TRBD2
CASSGTSGEVAKNIQYF
TGTGCCAGCAGTGGGACTAGCGGAGAGGTAGCCAAAAACATTCAGTACTTC
>TRBJ1-5|14|NA|TRBV11-2|NA
CASSPLQSNQPQHF
TGTGCCAGCAGCCCTCTCCAGAGCAATCAGCCCCAGCATTTT
>TRBJ1-1|15|NA|TRBV30|TRBD1
CAWSSWDSRNTEAFF
TGTGCCTGGAGTTCATGGGACAGCCGGAACACTGAAGCTTTCTTT
>TRBJ2-5|16|NA|TRBV7-2|NA
CASSLSGPLGQETQYF
TGTGCCAGCAGCCTGTCGGGTCCGTTGGGTCAAGAGACCCAGTACTTC
>TRBJ2-5|14|NA|TRBV5-5|NA
CASSSGRYQETQYF
TGTGCCAGCAGCTCCGGCAGGTACCAAGAGACCCAGTACTTC
>TRBJ2-5|16|NA|TRBV7-7|TRBD2
CASSLGTSGHQETQYF
TGTGCCAGCAGCTTAGGGACTAGCGGGCACCAAGAGACCCAGTACTTC
>TRBJ2-2|17|NA|TRBV15|TRBD2
CATSRGPLAGNTGELFF
TGTGCCACCAGCAGAGGTCCGCTAGCGGGGAACACCGGGGAGCTGTTTTTT
>TRBJ2-7|15|NA|TRBV5-1|TRBD2
CASSLVGRASDEQYF
TGCGCCAGCAGCTTGGTTGGGAGGGCCAGTGATGAGCAGTACTTC
>TRBJ2-7|15|NA|TRBV6-5|TRBD2
CASISPPTLAGLRYF
TGTGCCAGCATTTCCCCCCCGACTCTAGCGGGATTGCGGTACTTC
>TRBJ1-2|13|NA|TRBV9|NA
CASSQSTPTGYTF
TGTGCCAGCAGCCAGTCGACACCGACCGGCTACACCTTC
>TRBJ2-1|17|NA|TRBV7-8|NA
CASRRRLLAATDNEQFF
TGTGCCAGCAGACGTAGACTTTTAGCGGCAACCGACAATGAGCAGTTCTTC
>TRBJ2-7|14|NA|TRBV6-5|NA
CASSYSIGGLEQYF
TGTGCCAGCAGTTACTCGATTGGCGGACTCGAGCAGTACTTC
>TRBJ2-7|14|NA|TRBV27|TRBD2
CASRGLASSYEQYF
TGTGCCAGCAGGGGACTAGCGAGCTCCTACGAGCAGTACTTC
>TRBJ2-1|14|NA|TRBV5-5|NA
CASSHVGAYNEQFF
TGTGCCAGCAGCCATGTGGGAGCCTACAATGAGCAGTTCTTC
>TRBJ1-5|15|NA|TRBV27|NA
CASTAGYGSNQPQHF
TGTGCCAGCACCGCCGGGTACGGTTCCAATCAGCCCCAGCATTTT
>TRBJ2-1|18|NA|TRBV18|NA
CASSPQGSRASSYNEQFF
TGTGCCAGCTCACCCCAGGGTTCAAGGGCGAGCTCCTACAATGAGCAGTTCTTC
>TRBJ1-4|18|few|TRBV7-8|TRBD1
CASSLVGTGVRIDEKLFF
TGTGCCAGCAGCTTAGTCGGGACAGGGGTTCGGATTGATGAAAAACTGTTTTTT
>TRBJ1-2|14|NA|TRBV7-2|NA
CASSRSTGNYGYTF
TGTGCCAGCAGCAGAAGTACAGGAAACTATGGCTACACCTTC
>TRBJ2-7|15|NA|TRBV19|TRBD2
CASSIRAGANSEQYF
TGTGCCAGTAGTATAAGGGCGGGAGCCAACTCCGAGCAGTACTTC
>TRBJ1-1|13|NA|TRBV30|TRBD1
CAWSGDRGTEAFF
TGTGCCTGGAGTGGGGACAGGGGCACTGAAGCTTTCTTT
>TRBJ1-1|15|NA|TRBV6-6|TRBD1
CASSYEGTGRTEAFF
TGTGCCAGCAGTTACGAGGGGACAGGGCGCACTGAAGCTTTCTTT